This passage covers 21 T cell receptor beta chains from one sample sequenced in a study of OX40 agonist ivuxolimab in advanced cancers. Libraries were prepared by immunoSEQ multiplex PCR; TCRdb keeps only in-frame clonotypes and omits some of them. The sample holds around 72,000 clones, 80% to 90% seen once. Source: CD4+ or CD8+ T cells sorted from blood, taken in a trial of the OX40 agonist ivuxolimab. These receptors were obtained from an adult with an advanced solid tumor such as melanoma, head and neck, liver or kidney cancer.

J is TRBJ2-2 and V is TRBV5-1, with 7 bases fitting TRBD1. After removal of 7 bases from V and 3 bases from J, the junction contained 9 bases not matched to a gene. The CDR3 spans 15 residues. The V gene's germline CDR1 is SGHRS and CDR2 YFSETQ. CDR3 nucleotide sequence: TGCGCCAGCTACCCTTATGACAGGGACACCGGGGAGCTGTTTTTT. Encoded protein: CASYPYDRDTGELFF.

The rearrangement links TRBV7-3 to TRBJ2-5, with D perhaps TRBD1 or TRBD2 (6 bases each). This CDR3 has 13 residues. V lost 5 bases to trimming and J lost 9 bases, with 16 bases between them. The germline V gene has CDR1 SGHTA and CDR2 FQGTGA. In nucleotides, the CDR3 is TGTGCCAGCAGCGAACAGGGTAGGGAGGCCCAGTACTTC. It specifies CASSEQGREAQYF.

This rearrangement joins TRBV28 to TRBJ2-3; a possible D gene is TRBD2 (6 bases). Germline V gives CDR1 MDHEN, CDR2 SYDVKM. The V gene lost 7 bases and the J gene lost 3 bases, with 8 bases spanning the gap. CDR3 length equals 12 residues. The chain's CDR3 is CASIGGTDTQYF. The CDR3 DNA follows: TGTGCCAGCATCGGGGGAACAGATACGCAGTATTTT.

The chain employs TRBV5-4 and TRBJ2-7, with a tentative D call TRBD1 (5 bases). Trimming cost V 4 bases and J 0 bases, with 11 bases left between them. Germline CDR1 is SGHNT and CDR2 is YYREEE (reference sequence). The CDR3 sequence is 14 residues long. This CDR3 is CASSLTQDSYEQYF. In DNA form, the CDR3 reads TGTGCCAGCAGCCTAACACAGGACTCCTACGAGCAGTACTTC.

The chain carries TRBV4-2 and TRBJ2-1; no clear D gene. V was trimmed by 2 bases and J by 1 base, leaving 9 bases between them. The CDR3 loop spans 15 amino acids. The germline V gene encodes CDR1 LGHNA and CDR2 YNFKEQ. The CDR3 bases are TGTGCCAGCAGCCAACCCAACGGTTCCTACAATGAGCAGTTCTTC. Its protein is CASSQPNGSYNEQFF.

J is TRBJ1-1 and V is TRBV7-2; D unclear. The CDR3 has 12 residues. With 5 bases removed from V and 3 bases from J, the gap between germline ends came to 7 bases. Looked up from germline, CDR1 is SGHTA and CDR2 is FQGNSA. CDR3 bases: TGTGCCAGCAGCCGCAGTTACACTGAAGCTTTCTTT. Translation gives CASSRSYTEAFF.

This clone was detected only a few times. V is TRBV4-1 and J is TRBJ2-1; the D is unclear. From germline, CDR1 is MGHRA and CDR2 YSYEKL. The CDR3 has 16 residues. V was pared by 6 bases and J by 0 bases, with 15 bases between. The CDR3 sequence: CASRPLLRVSYNEQFF. The DNA of the CDR3 is TGCGCCAGCAGGCCGTTACTTCGAGTCTCCTACAATGAGCAGTTCTTC.

The rearrangement links TRBV11-3 to TRBJ2-3; D possibly corresponds to TRBD1 (5 bases). The CDR3 has 16 amino acids. Germline assignment: CDR1 SGHNT and CDR2 YENEEA. V gave up 1 base and J gave up 1 base, with 12 bases separating them. CDR3 amino acids: CASSLGQGRGTDTQYF. The CDR3, as DNA: TGTGCCAGCAGCTTAGGTCAGGGTCGGGGCACAGATACGCAGTATTTT.

This clone was recorded a few times. J is TRBJ1-1 and V is TRBV5-6; D unresolved. The CDR3 has 12 residues. V was trimmed by 2 bases and J by 1 base, leaving 3 bases between them. The germline V gene has CDR1 SGHDT and CDR2 YYEEEE. CDR3 in amino acids: CASSLRNTEAFF. The CDR3 nucleotides read TGTGCCAGCAGCTTACGGAACACTGAAGCTTTCTTT. Full variable domain (missing parts from reference TRBV5-6 and TRBJ1-1): DAGVTQSPTHLIKTRGQQVTLRCSPKSGHDTVSWYQQALGQGPQFIFQYYEEEERQRGNFPDRFSGHQFPNYSSELNVNALLLGDSALYLCASSLRNTEAFFGQGTRLTVV.

The V call is TRBV7-3, the J call TRBJ2-2; D gene unclear. The V gene lost 0 bases and the J gene lost 2 bases, with 7 bases spanning the gap. CDR3 size: 15 residues. CDR1 and CDR2 from the germline V gene are SGHTA and FQGTGA. As DNA, the CDR3 is TGTGCCAGCAGCTTAACGGTTGCTAACACCGGGGAGCTGTTTTTT. This translates into CASSLTVANTGELFF.

The chain employs TRBV6-1 and TRBJ1-2, with a possible D match to TRBD1 (5 bases). Germline assignment: CDR1 MNHNS and CDR2 SASEGT. Trimming shortened V by 4 bases and J by 2 bases, and 14 bases separated the two germline ends. CDR3 length: 15 amino acids. CDR3 loop: CASSVGLNDNYGYTF. Here the CDR3 DNA reads TGTGCCAGCAGTGTGGGACTCAACGACAACTATGGCTACACCTTC.

The chain joins TRBV10-3 to TRBJ1-1, with 8 bases identical to TRBD1. This CDR3 has 16 residues. With V trimmed by 0 bases and J by 1 base, 4 bases remained unmatched. Germline CDR1 and CDR2: ENHRY and SYGVKD. The CDR3 DNA sequence: TGTGCCATCAGTGAGTCGATAGGGACAGGGAACACTGAAGCTTTCTTT. It encodes CAISESIGTGNTEAFF.

The gene calls are TRBV27 and TRBJ2-5; a weak D match, TRBD1 (6 bases). V was pared by 6 bases and J by 1 base, with 15 bases between. The germline V gene encodes CDR1 MNHEY and CDR2 SMNVEV (reference sequence). The CDR3 length is 15 residues. As DNA, the CDR3 is TGTGCCAGCAGCGCCGGTTGGACAGTCCAAGAGACCCAGTACTTC. Its translation: CASSAGWTVQETQYF.

There are a few counts of this clone. This chain joins TRBV6-1 and TRBJ2-3; D possibly uses TRBD1 or TRBD2 (5 bases each). CDR1 is MNHNS and CDR2 is SASEGT in the germline V gene. Trimming cost V 2 bases and J 1 base, with 7 bases left between them. The CDR3 sequence is 14 residues long. CDR3 sequence (DNA): TGTGCCAGCAGTGAAATGGGGGGCACAGATACGCAGTATTTT. This sequence encodes CASSEMGGTDTQYF.

The gene calls are TRBV6-1 and TRBJ2-3; no definite D call. The CDR3 sequence is 12 residues long. V lost 4 bases and J 7 bases, leaving 9 bases between the germline ends. The germline V gene has CDR1 MNHNS and CDR2 SASEGT. Here the CDR3 DNA reads TGTGCCAGCAGTGCAAGGGTAAATACGCAGTATTTT. Amino acid sequence: CASSARVNTQYF.

The rearrangement joins TRBV28 to TRBJ2-4; D possibly corresponds to TRBD1 (5 bases). Trimming removed 4 bases from V and 1 base from J, with 8 bases in between. Germline CDR1 reads MDHEN; CDR2 reads SYDVKM. CDR3 length equals 14 residues. The CDR3 loop is CASSWTSAKNIQYF. The CDR3 bases are TGTGCCAGCAGTTGGACATCGGCCAAAAACATTCAGTACTTC.

The rearrangement joins TRBV4-1 to TRBJ2-3, with 14 bases that match TRBD2. The V gene end was trimmed by 4 bases and the J gene end by 6 bases; junction bases not matched to a gene: 6. In germline, CDR1 is MGHRA, CDR2 YSYEKL. The CDR3 covers 16 residues. DNA of the CDR3: TGCGCCAGCAGCCCTAAAAGGACTAGCGGGGGGGATACGCAGTATTTT. Residues: CASSPKRTSGGDTQYF.

Regarding this clone: The sample has other DNA sequences that encode this CDR3 too. The genes are TRBV5-1 and TRBJ2-3, with D unclear. The V end was cut by 0 bases, the J end by 4 bases, with 3 bases between. Germline CDR1 reads SGHRS; CDR2 reads YFSETQ. CDR3 length equals 12 residues. The CDR3 DNA is TGCGCCAGCAGCTTGGACGCAGATACGCAGTATTTT. Translation: CASSLDADTQYF.

The chain carries TRBV7-6 and TRBJ2-1; 12 bases are a match to TRBD2. Trimming took 5 bases from V and 8 from J; bases not matched to a gene: 10. Germline assignment: CDR1 SGHVS and CDR2 FNYEAQ. The length of the CDR3 is 16 residues. CDR3 DNA sequence: TGTGCCAGCAGCCTGACGGGCCTAGCGGGAGGGCATGAGCAGTTCTTC. Its translation is CASSLTGLAGGHEQFF.

V and J are TRBV5-1 and TRBJ2-5, with 14 bases that match TRBD2. Looked up from germline, CDR1 is SGHRS and CDR2 is YFSETQ. With V trimmed by 0 bases and J by 5 bases, 6 bases remained unmatched. The CDR3 is made up of 17 amino acids. The CDR3 DNA follows: TGCGCCAGCAGCTTGGGACTAGCGGGGGGGCCAGGCGAGACCCAGTACTTC. Translation gives CASSLGLAGGPGETQYF. The full variable domain, completed using reference TRBV5-1 and TRBJ2-5, is KAGVTQTPRYLIKTRGQQVTLSCSPISGHRSVSWYQQTPGQGLQFLFEYFSETQRNKGNFPGRFSGRQFSNSRSEMNVSTLELGDSALYLCASSLGLAGGPGETQYFGPGTRLLVL.

In this sample, this clone turned up many times. V is TRBV7-8 and J is TRBJ2-7; TRBD2 matches 10 bases. The CDR3 runs 16 residues. In germline, CDR1 is SGHVS, CDR2 FQNEAQ. J lost 8 bases, V lost 0 bases, and 10 bases had no gene match. The CDR3 spells CASSLARLAGAWKQYF. In DNA form, the CDR3 reads TGTGCCAGCAGCTTAGCGCGGCTAGCGGGGGCCTGGAAGCAGTACTTC.